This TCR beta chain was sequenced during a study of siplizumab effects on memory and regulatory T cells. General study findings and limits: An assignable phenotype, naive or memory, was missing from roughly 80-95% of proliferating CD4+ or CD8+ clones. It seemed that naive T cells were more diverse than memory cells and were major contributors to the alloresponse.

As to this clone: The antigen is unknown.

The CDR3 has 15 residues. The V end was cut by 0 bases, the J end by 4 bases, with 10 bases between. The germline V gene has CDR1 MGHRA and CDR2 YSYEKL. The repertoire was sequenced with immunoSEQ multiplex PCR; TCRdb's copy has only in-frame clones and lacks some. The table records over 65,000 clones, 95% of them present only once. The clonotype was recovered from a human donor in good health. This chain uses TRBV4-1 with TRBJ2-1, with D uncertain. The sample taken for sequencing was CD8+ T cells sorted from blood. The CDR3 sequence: CASSQEGGGYNEQFF. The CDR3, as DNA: TGCGCCAGCAGCCAAGAGGGCGGCGGTTACAATGAGCAGTTCTTC.